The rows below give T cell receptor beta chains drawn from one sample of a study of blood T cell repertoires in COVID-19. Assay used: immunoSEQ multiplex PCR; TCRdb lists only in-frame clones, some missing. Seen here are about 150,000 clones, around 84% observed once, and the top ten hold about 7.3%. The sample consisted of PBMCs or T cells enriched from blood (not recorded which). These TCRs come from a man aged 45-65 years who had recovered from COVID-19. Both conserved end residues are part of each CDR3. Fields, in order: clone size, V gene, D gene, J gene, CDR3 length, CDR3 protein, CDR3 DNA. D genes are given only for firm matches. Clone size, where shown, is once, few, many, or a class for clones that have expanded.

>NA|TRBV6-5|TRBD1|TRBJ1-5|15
CASSRGQSSNQPQHF
TGTGCCAGCAGTCGGGGACAGTCGAGCAATCAGCCCCAGCATTTT
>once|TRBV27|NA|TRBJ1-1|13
CASRRTRNTEAFF
TGTGCCAGCAGACGTACAAGAAACACTGAAGCTTTCTTT
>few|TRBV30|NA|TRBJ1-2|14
CARVGGWDQNGYTF
TGTGCCCGGGTGGGAGGCTGGGATCAAAATGGCTACACCTTC
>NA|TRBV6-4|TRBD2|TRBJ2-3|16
CASSDSSGGPTDTQYF
TGTGCCAGCAGTGACTCGTCGGGGGGGCCCACAGATACGCAGTATTTT
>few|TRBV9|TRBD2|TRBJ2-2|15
CASSQTSGGHGELFF
TGTGCCAGCAGCCAAACTAGCGGGGGCCACGGGGAGCTGTTTTTT
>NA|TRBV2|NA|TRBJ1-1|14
CASSLGGVNTEAFF
TGTGCCAGCAGTCTCGGGGGGGTTAACACTGAAGCTTTCTTT
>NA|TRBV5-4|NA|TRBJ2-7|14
CASSPGLLSYEQYF
TGTGCCAGCAGCCCCGGACTCCTCTCCTACGAGCAGTACTTC
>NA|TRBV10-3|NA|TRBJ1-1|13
CATRGQGYTEAFF
TGTGCCACACGCGGTCAGGGTTACACTGAAGCTTTCTTT
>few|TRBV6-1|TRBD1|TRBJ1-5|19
CASSGSPGQGPHSNQPQHF
TGTGCCAGCAGTGGCTCACCGGGACAGGGACCTCATAGCAATCAGCCCCAGCATTTT
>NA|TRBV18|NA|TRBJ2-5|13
CASSPSASETQYF
TGTGCCAGCTCACCAAGCGCGTCGGAGACCCAGTACTTC
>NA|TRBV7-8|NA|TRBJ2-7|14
CASSYREGPIEQYF
TGTGCCAGCAGTTACAGGGAAGGCCCTATCGAGCAGTACTTC
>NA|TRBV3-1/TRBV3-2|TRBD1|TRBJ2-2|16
CASSQDAGQGSGELFF
TGTGCCAGCAGCCAAGATGCGGGACAGGGATCCGGGGAGCTGTTTTTT
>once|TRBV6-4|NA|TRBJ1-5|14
CASSPQGGNQPQHF
TGTGCCAGCAGTCCACAGGGAGGCAATCAGCCCCAGCATTTT
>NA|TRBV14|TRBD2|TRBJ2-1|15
CASSQRLAGGGEQFF
TGTGCCAGCAGCCAAAGGCTAGCGGGGGGCGGGGAGCAGTTCTTC
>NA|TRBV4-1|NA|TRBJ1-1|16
CASSQVSWTVNTEAFF
TGCGCCAGCAGCCAAGTGTCCTGGACAGTGAACACTGAAGCTTTCTTT
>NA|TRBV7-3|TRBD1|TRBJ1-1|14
CASSLGQGNTEAFF
TGTGCCAGCAGCCTGGGACAGGGAAACACTGAAGCTTTCTTT
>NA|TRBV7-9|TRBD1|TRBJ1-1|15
CASSLGTGYRTEAFF
TGTGCCAGCAGCTTGGGGACAGGGTATAGGACTGAAGCTTTCTTT
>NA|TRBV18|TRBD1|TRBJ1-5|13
CASSTGGDQPQHF
TGTGCCAGCTCAACAGGGGGGGATCAGCCCCAGCATTTT
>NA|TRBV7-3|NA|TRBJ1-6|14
CASSSRQPNSPLHF
TGTGCCAGCAGCTCCCGACAGCCTAATTCACCCCTCCACTTT
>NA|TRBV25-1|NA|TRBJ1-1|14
CASRTQAPNTEAFF
TGTGCCAGCAGGACACAGGCCCCTAACACTGAAGCTTTCTTT
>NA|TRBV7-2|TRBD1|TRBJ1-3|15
CASSLIAGGGNTIYF
TGTGCCAGCAGCTTAATCGCAGGGGGCGGGAACACCATATATTTT
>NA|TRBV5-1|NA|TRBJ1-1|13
CASSRFTGSEAFF
TGCGCCAGCAGCCGGTTTACAGGTAGCGAAGCTTTCTTT
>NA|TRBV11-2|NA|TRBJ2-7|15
CASSLRGRLFGEQYF
TGTGCCAGCAGCTTGCGGGGGCGATTGTTTGGCGAGCAGTACTTC
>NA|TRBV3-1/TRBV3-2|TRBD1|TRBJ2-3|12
CASSGTADTQYF
TGTGCCAGCAGCGGGACAGCTGATACGCAGTATTTT
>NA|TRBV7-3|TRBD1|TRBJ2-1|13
CASSTYAGTAQLF
TGTGCCAGCAGCACCTATGCTGGGACAGCCCAGCTCTTC
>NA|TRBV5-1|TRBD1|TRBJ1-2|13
CASSPDRGDGYTF
TGCGCCAGCAGCCCGGACAGGGGCGATGGCTACACCTTC
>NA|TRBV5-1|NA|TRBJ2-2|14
CASSLGTNTGELFF
TGCGCCAGCAGCTTGGGGACTAACACCGGGGAGCTGTTTTTT
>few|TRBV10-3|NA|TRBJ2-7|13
CAIKGGGGYEQYF
TGTGCCATCAAGGGCGGTGGGGGGTACGAGCAGTACTTC
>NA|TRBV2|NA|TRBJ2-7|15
CASRSRTDSSYEQYF
TGTGCCAGCAGAAGTAGGACGGACAGCTCCTACGAGCAGTACTTC
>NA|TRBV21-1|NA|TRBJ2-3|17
CASSSRASGDSTDTQYF
TGTGCCAGCAGTTCACGGGCTAGCGGGGATAGCACAGATACGCAGTATTTT
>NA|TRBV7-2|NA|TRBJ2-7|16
CASSLNAPGLSYEQYF
TGTGCCAGCAGCTTAAACGCCCCCGGGTTATCCTACGAGCAGTACTTC
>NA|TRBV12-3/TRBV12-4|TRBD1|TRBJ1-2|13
CASSLLTGYGYTF
TGTGCCAGCAGTTTGTTGACAGGGTACGGCTACACCTTC
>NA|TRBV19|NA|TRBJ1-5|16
CASSLRPTGVGQPQHF
TGTGCCAGTAGTTTACGACCGACAGGCGTGGGACAGCCCCAGCATTTT
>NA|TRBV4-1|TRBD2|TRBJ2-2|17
CASSWGLAGVNTGELFF
TGCGCCAGCTCCTGGGGACTAGCGGGGGTGAACACCGGGGAGCTGTTTTTT
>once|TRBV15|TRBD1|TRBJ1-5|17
CATSREGTGYSNQPQHF
TGTGCCACCAGCAGAGAAGGGACAGGGTATAGCAATCAGCCCCAGCATTTT
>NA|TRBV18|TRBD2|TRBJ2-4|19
CASSTSGGVYSEAKNIQYF
TGTGCCAGCTCAACTAGCGGGGGGGTGTATTCGGAAGCCAAAAACATTCAGTACTTC
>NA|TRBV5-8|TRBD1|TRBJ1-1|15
CASSLGTGGNTEAFF
TGTGCCAGCAGCTTGGGGACAGGGGGAAACACTGAAGCTTTCTTT
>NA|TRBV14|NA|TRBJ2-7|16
CASSRGGTGRLSEQYF
TGTGCCAGCAGCCGGGGAGGGACAGGACGCCTCAGCGAGCAGTACTTC
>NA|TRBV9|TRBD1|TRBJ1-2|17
CASSPRTGASGGYGYTF
TGTGCCAGCAGCCCCCGGACAGGAGCTTCAGGAGGGTATGGCTACACCTTC
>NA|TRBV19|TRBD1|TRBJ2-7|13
CASRLSGTGEPYF
TGTGCCAGTAGGCTCTCCGGGACAGGGGAGCCGTACTTC
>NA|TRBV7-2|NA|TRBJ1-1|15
CASSFGFLGLEGAFF
TGTGCCAGCAGCTTTGGGTTCCTGGGCCTCGAGGGAGCTTTCTTT
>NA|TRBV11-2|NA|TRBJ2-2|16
CASSLELAAGTGELFF
TGTGCCAGCAGCTTAGAGCTAGCTGCCGGAACCGGGGAGCTGTTTTTT
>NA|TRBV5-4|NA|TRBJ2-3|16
CASSLASQRSTDTQYF
TGTGCCAGCAGCTTGGCCTCGCAGCGGAGCACAGATACGCAGTATTTT
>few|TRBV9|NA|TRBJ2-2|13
CASSVEFGGELFF
TGTGCCAGCAGCGTAGAATTCGGCGGGGAGCTGTTTTTT
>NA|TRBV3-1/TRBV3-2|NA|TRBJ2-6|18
CASSQDRQVVSGANVLTF
TGTGCCAGCAGCCAAGATCGACAGGTGGTCTCTGGGGCCAACGTCCTGACTTTC
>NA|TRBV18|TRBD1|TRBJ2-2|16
CASSPSGQGVSGELFF
TGTGCCAGCTCACCGTCTGGACAGGGGGTGTCTGGGGAGCTGTTTTTT
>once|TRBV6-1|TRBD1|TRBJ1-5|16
CASSVLGQGANQPQHF
TGTGCCAGCAGTGTGTTGGGACAGGGGGCGAATCAGCCCCAGCATTTT